The TCR beta chain under discussion was sequenced for a study of blood T cell repertoires in COVID-19. Here immunoSEQ multiplex PCR was the method, and the copy in TCRdb shows in-frame clones only, minus some. The sample has about 370,000 clones, around 92% seen once. From germline, CDR1 is SEHNR and CDR2 FQNEAQ (reference sequence). Trimming took off 4 bases at V and 4 bases at J, with 14 bases between the two ends. The CDR3 is 16 residues long. This rearrangement joins TRBV7-9 to TRBJ1-6, with D unresolved. The sequenced material came from peripheral blood. The receptor comes from a young woman with COVID-19, enrolled during active disease. This CDR3 reads CASSYGPAGYNSPLHF. The CDR3 coding sequence is TGTGCCAGCAGCTACGGGCCCGCGGGATATAATTCACCCCTCCACTTT.